This T cell receptor (beta chain) was found in a study of beta chain features in type 1 diabetes. Using CD45RO/CCR7/CD25/CD127/CD95/CD27, CD4+ naive, central memory, regulatory and stem cell-like memory cells were sorted. Trimming stripped 6 bases from V and 7 bases from J, with 24 bases between. This CDR3 spans 16 amino acids. Germline loops: CDR1 MNHEY, CDR2 SMNVEV (reference sequence). Study-wide points: Using cDNA template may skew counts toward highly expressing activated cells. The naive, central memory and Treg TCRB repertoires showed an apparent similarity that was greater among patients than among healthy donors. Significant though moderate, a shortening of TCRB CDR3s appeared in all four CD4+ subsets of Type 1 diabetes patients.

As every portion of the isolated RNA was reverse transcribed, the sequencing read expressed TCRB transcripts. Assay used: immunoSEQ multiplex PCR; TCRdb lists only in-frame clones, some missing. This sample has fewer than 70,000 clones, with 55% to 70% found just once. A note on this clone: Its antigen is unidentified.

This chain links TRBV27 with TRBJ1-2; possible D gene TRBD1, 5 bases. Specimen: stem cell memory CD4+ T cells from blood. The sequence came from a woman aged 25 to 39 with type 1 diabetes. CDR3 residues: CASSSTPGLGGSGYTF. CDR3 bases: TGTGCCAGCAGCTCTACTCCCGGGCTCGGGGGAAGTGGCTACACCTTC.